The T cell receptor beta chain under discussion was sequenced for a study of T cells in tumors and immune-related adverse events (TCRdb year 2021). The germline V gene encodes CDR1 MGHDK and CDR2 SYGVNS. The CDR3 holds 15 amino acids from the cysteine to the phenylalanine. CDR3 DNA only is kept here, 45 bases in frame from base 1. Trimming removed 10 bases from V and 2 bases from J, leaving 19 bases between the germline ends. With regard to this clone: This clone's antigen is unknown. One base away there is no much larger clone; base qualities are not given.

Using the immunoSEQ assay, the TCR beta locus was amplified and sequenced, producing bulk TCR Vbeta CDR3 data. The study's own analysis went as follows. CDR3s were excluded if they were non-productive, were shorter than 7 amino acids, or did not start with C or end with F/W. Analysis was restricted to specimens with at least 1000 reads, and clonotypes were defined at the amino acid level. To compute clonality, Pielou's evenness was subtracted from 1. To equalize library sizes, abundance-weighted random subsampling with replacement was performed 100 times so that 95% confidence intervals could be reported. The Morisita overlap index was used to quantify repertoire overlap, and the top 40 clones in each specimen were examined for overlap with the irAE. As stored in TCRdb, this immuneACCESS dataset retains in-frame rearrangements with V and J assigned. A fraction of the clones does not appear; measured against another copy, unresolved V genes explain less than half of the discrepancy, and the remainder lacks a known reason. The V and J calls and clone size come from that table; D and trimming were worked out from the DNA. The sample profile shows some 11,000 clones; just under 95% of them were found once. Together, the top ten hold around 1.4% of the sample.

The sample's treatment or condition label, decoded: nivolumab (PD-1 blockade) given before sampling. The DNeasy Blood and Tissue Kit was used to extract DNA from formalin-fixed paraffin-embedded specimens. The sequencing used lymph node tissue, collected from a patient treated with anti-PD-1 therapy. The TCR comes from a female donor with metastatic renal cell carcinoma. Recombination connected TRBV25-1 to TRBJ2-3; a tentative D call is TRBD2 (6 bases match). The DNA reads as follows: TGTGCCACCAGACCCGGTGGGGGGTACACAGATACGCAGTATTTT. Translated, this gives CATRPGGGYTDTQYF.